This T cell receptor (beta chain) was captured in a study of blood T cell repertoires in COVID-19. At the level of the study: Whether acute or convalescent, the COVID-19 samples came from the United States, Italy and Spain. Sample material is recorded as cDNA or gDNA derived from T cells, B-cell-depleted T cells, or PBMCs.

14 amino acids form the CDR3, both terminal residues included. Germline assignment: CDR1 LNHDA and CDR2 SQIVND (reference sequence). As originally analysed: Reference gene primers were amplified, and this amplification served to estimate nucleated cell counts. TCRdb keeps only in-frame clones here, not all; method: immunoSEQ multiplex PCR. V and J calls and clone size follow that table, whereas D and trimming were derived from the DNA. The sample consists of about 45,000 clones, around 80% of them appearing once. A remark on this clone: It is unclear where the CDR3 begins or ends on the DNA, so no DNA is shown, and the CDR3 is as TCRdb lists it.

The receptor comes from a man between 65 and 85 years old with acute or convalescent COVID-19. The chain joins TRBV19 to TRBJ1-4; the DNA was not compared with TRBD1, the D call given in the table. Sequencing used peripheral blood. CDR3 amino acids: CASTSGQEHEKLFF.